The TCR beta chain described here comes from a study of blood T cell repertoires in COVID-19. The CDR3 extends over 16 amino acids. In germline, CDR1 is KGHSH, CDR2 LQKENI. The V segment lost 4 bases and the J segment 6 bases; nucleotides outside the gene matches: 14. Assay: immunoSEQ multiplex PCR; the TCRdb copy retains only in-frame clones and omits some. The data contain 400,000 to 550,000 clones, about 89% of them singletons. Material: peripheral blood. The sequence was collected from a woman under 40 with acute or convalescent COVID-19. The rearrangement joins TRBV18 to TRBJ2-7; 8 bases agree with TRBD1. The CDR3 loop is CASSLRNRDRFSEQYF. In DNA, the CDR3 is TGTGCCAGCTCACTAAGAAATCGGGACAGGTTTAGCGAGCAGTACTTC.